This T cell receptor (beta chain) came from a study of vaccination effects on CD4 cells after COVID-19. Whole-study context: Sampling occurred a median 72 days post second dose, range 14 to 241. Study-wide points: Common cold coronavirus cross-reactivity was shown by only 1 of 255 vaccine-induced clones in healthy vaccinees. Sampling in the study covered few convalescent patients and included no early post-infection timepoints.

Profiled with immunoSEQ multiplex PCR; TCRdb holds only in-frame clones, not every one. The sample has 72,000 or so clones, around 70% seen once. Scientists isolated CD4+ T cells after an approximately 11-day culture period ended. Each participant was administered two doses of either the BNT162b2 or the mRNA-1273 vaccine. Nucleocapsid antibodies stayed negative before and after vaccination, showing no earlier SARS-CoV-2 infection. Remarks on this clone: Its antigen is still unknown.

J gave up 4 bases and V 6 bases, and 0 bases lay outside the gene matches. This CDR3 region has 12 residues. Sample: CD4+ T cells from PBMCs cultured without peptide, taken after COVID-19 vaccination. The chain is built from TRBV12-3 or TRBV12-4 and TRBJ2-1, with 7 bases identical to TRBD1. This TCR was sampled from a human donor who received a COVID-19 vaccine. CDR3 protein: CASRTGYNEQFF. In nucleotides, the CDR3 is TGTGCCAGCAGGACAGGGTACAATGAGCAGTTCTTC.